This T cell receptor (beta chain) stems from a study of blood T cell repertoires in COVID-19. The V end lost 3 bases, the J end lost 1 base, and 7 bases lay between the germline ends. This CDR3 region has 14 residues. In germline, CDR1 is MDHEN, CDR2 SYDVKM. This clone has only one observation. Produced via immunoSEQ multiplex PCR; TCRdb's table is partial and in-frame only. Of 400,000 to 450,000 clones listed, less than 95% are singletons. Before being deemed recovered, Cohort 3 donors had two negative PCRs, clearance, or symptom resolution. The sequenced material came from PBMCs or T cells enriched from blood (not recorded which). The chain has TRBV28 and TRBJ2-1; D possibly corresponds to TRBD1 (6 bases). This clonotype originated in a man between 18 and 35 years old who had recovered from COVID-19. The DNA of the CDR3 is TGTGCCAGCAGTTTTAGGGGGTCCTACAATGAGCAGTTCTTC. Protein sequence: CASSFRGSYNEQFF.